Listed below are T cell receptor beta chains from one sample, sequenced in a study of OX40 agonist ivuxolimab in advanced cancers. Profiled with immunoSEQ multiplex PCR; TCRdb holds only in-frame clones, not every one. The table lists around 70,000 clones, roughly 90% of them singletons, with about 1% in the top ten. Sample: CD4+ or CD8+ T cells sorted from blood, taken in a trial of the OX40 agonist ivuxolimab. Receptor source: an adult with an advanced solid tumor such as melanoma, head and neck, liver or kidney cancer. Both conserved end residues are part of each CDR3. The D gene is left open where the match is weak. The size field is filled for only some rows; it gives once, few, many or a size class.

J gene,D gene,V gene,clone size,CDR3 protein,CDR3 DNA
TRBJ2-2,.,TRBV19,.,CASSIRSNTGELFF,TGTGCCAGTAGTATAAGGTCGAACACCGGGGAGCTGTTTTTT
TRBJ1-1,TRBD1,TRBV5-6,.,CASSPPGQTSEAFF,TGTGCCAGCAGCCCTCCGGGACAGACGTCTGAAGCTTTCTTT
TRBJ2-7,TRBD1,TRBV6-5,.,CASREDRLTEQYF,TGTGCCAGCAGAGAGGACAGGCTTACCGAGCAGTACTTC
TRBJ1-1,.,TRBV6-5,.,CASSYFNRVNTEAFF,TGTGCCAGCAGTTACTTTAACAGGGTTAACACTGAAGCTTTCTTT
TRBJ1-1,.,TRBV27,.,CASSDDTGPNTEAFF,TGTGCCAGCAGTGACGATACAGGGCCTAACACTGAAGCTTTCTTT
TRBJ2-7,.,TRBV6-5,.,CASSFRGLVGLYEQYF,TGTGCCAGCAGTTTCCGAGGGCTAGTCGGACTCTACGAGCAGTACTTC
TRBJ2-2,TRBD1,TRBV29-1,once,CSVGQGAAGELFF,TGCAGCGTTGGACAGGGGGCGGCCGGGGAGCTGTTTTTT
TRBJ2-1,TRBD2,TRBV28,.,CASTLGGGSYNEQFF,TGTGCCAGCACTCTGGGGGGGGGCTCCTACAATGAGCAGTTCTTC
TRBJ2-1,TRBD2,TRBV18,.,CASSQWGAGADNEQFF,TGTGCCAGCTCACAGTGGGGAGCGGGAGCTGACAATGAGCAGTTCTTC
TRBJ1-5,TRBD1,TRBV6-5,.,CASSATGASNQPQHF,TGTGCCAGCAGTGCCACAGGGGCCAGCAATCAGCCCCAGCATTTT
TRBJ1-5,TRBD1,TRBV28,.,CASRAGTGFNQPQHF,TGTGCCAGCAGGGCAGGGACAGGGTTCAATCAGCCCCAGCATTTT
TRBJ2-5,TRBD2,TRBV4-1,.,CASSQGVLGGETQYF,TGCGCCAGCAGCCAAGGTGTCTTGGGGGGGGAGACCCAGTACTTC
TRBJ2-2,TRBD1,TRBV6-7,.,CASTTGALSNTGELFF,TGTGCCAGTACGACAGGGGCCCTATCGAACACCGGGGAGCTGTTTTTT
TRBJ2-2,.,TRBV19,.,CASSWSGITGELFF,TGTGCCAGTAGTTGGTCAGGGATAACCGGGGAGCTGTTTTTT
TRBJ1-4,.,TRBV28,.,CASSSRRNEKLFF,TGTGCCAGCAGTTCCCGCAGGAATGAAAAACTGTTTTTT
TRBJ1-3,TRBD1,TRBV7-2,.,CASSPGQGGNTIYF,TGTGCCAGCAGCCCGGGACAGGGCGGAAACACCATATATTTT
TRBJ2-2,TRBD1,TRBV4-3,.,CASSQAGGRGGELFF,TGCGCCAGCAGCCAAGCAGGGGGCAGAGGCGGGGAGCTGTTTTTT
TRBJ2-2,TRBD1,TRBV27,.,CASSADRAQGTGELFF,TGTGCCAGCAGTGCAGACAGGGCCCAAGGCACCGGGGAGCTGTTTTTT
TRBJ2-7,.,TRBV18,.,CASSPRTVSYEQYF,TGTGCCAGCTCACCTAGGACAGTCTCCTACGAGCAGTACTTC
TRBJ1-5,.,TRBV4-2,.,CASSQDLPGGYQPQHF,TGTGCCAGCAGCCAAGATCTACCGGGGGGGTATCAGCCCCAGCATTTT
TRBJ2-7,TRBD1,TRBV11-1,.,CASSLGTGHEQYF,TGTGCCAGCAGCTTAGGGACAGGGCACGAGCAGTACTTC
TRBJ2-3,.,TRBV5-1,.,CASSLGGVSTDTQYF,TGCGCCAGCAGCTTGGGCGGGGTCAGCACAGATACGCAGTATTTT
TRBJ2-5,.,TRBV10-3,.,CAISGSGSTETQYF,TGTGCCATCAGTGGGTCCGGTAGCACAGAGACCCAGTACTTC
TRBJ2-5,TRBD2,TRBV5-4,few,CASSLGGGTQYF,TGTGCCAGCAGCTTGGGGGGGGGAACCCAGTACTTC
TRBJ1-1,.,TRBV28,.,CASSYQDKAFF,TGTGCCAGCAGCTACCAGGACAAAGCTTTCTTT
TRBJ2-3,TRBD2,TRBV5-6,.,CASRESGKGGSRFTDTQYF,TGTGCCAGCAGAGAGAGCGGGAAAGGCGGAAGTAGGTTCACAGATACGCAGTATTTT
TRBJ2-1,.,TRBV21-1,.,CASSKVLAGDYNEQFF,TGTGCCAGCAGCAAAGTCTTAGCGGGAGACTACAATGAGCAGTTCTTC
TRBJ1-3,.,TRBV7-6,.,CASSPGGPSNSGNTIYF,TGTGCCAGCAGCCCGGGGGGCCCTTCAAATTCTGGAAACACCATATATTTT
TRBJ1-2,TRBD1,TRBV2,once,CASRGTGNYGYTF,TGTGCCAGCAGAGGGACAGGGAACTATGGCTACACCTTC
TRBJ1-4,.,TRBV30,.,CAWAPRSEKLFF,TGTGCCTGGGCCCCAAGGAGTGAAAAACTGTTTTTT
TRBJ1-3,.,TRBV5-4,few,CASSLVGGNTIYF,TGTGCCAGCAGCTTGGTAGGTGGAAACACCATATATTTT
TRBJ2-1,TRBD2,TRBV12-5,.,CASGPDTGTISYNEQFF,TGTGCTAGTGGTCCCGATACCGGGACTATCTCCTACAATGAGCAGTTCTTC
TRBJ2-7,.,TRBV18,.,CASSPPSYEQYF,TGTGCCAGCTCACCACCGTCCTACGAGCAGTACTTC
TRBJ1-5,.,TRBV28,.,CASSPQTMRVGQPQHF,TGTGCCAGCAGTCCGCAGACGATGCGGGTAGGGCAGCCCCAGCATTTT
TRBJ2-2,.,TRBV7-2,.,CASSRRRNTGELFF,TGTGCCAGCAGTAGGCGCCGGAACACCGGGGAGCTGTTTTTT
TRBJ2-7,TRBD2,TRBV28,.,CASSWGTSGYEQYF,TGTGCCAGCAGCTGGGGGACTAGCGGCTACGAGCAGTACTTC
TRBJ2-2,TRBD1,TRBV18,.,CASSLQGTEVGELFF,TGTGCCAGCTCACTACAGGGGACGGAGGTCGGGGAGCTGTTTTTT
TRBJ1-3,TRBD1,TRBV6-1,.,CASSEAQTGSGGNTIYF,TGTGCCAGCAGTGAAGCGCAGACAGGGTCCGGTGGAAACACCATATATTTT
TRBJ1-5,.,TRBV7-2,few,CASSYSSNQPQHF,TGTGCCAGCAGCTACAGTAGCAATCAGCCCCAGCATTTT
TRBJ1-1,.,TRBV11-2,few,CASSKTRAMNTEAFF,TGTGCCAGCAGTAAGACTCGGGCCATGAACACTGAAGCTTTCTTT
TRBJ2-3,TRBD2,TRBV5-1,.,CASSVTSGATDTQYF,TGCGCCAGCAGCGTCACTAGCGGAGCTACAGATACGCAGTATTTT
TRBJ1-1,TRBD1,TRBV7-9,.,CASSSIQGAPTEAFF,TGTGCCAGCAGCTCCATACAGGGGGCGCCTACTGAAGCTTTCTTT
TRBJ1-1,.,TRBV5-8,.,CASSLKAFF,TGTGCCAGCAGCTTGAAAGCTTTCTTT
TRBJ1-5,.,TRBV5-1,.,CASSLAGEGTQPQHF,TGCGCCAGCAGCTTGGCCGGGGAGGGAACTCAGCCCCAGCATTTT
TRBJ2-5,.,TRBV11-1,.,CASSLPQETQYF,TGTGCCAGCAGCTTGCCCCAAGAGACCCAGTACTTC
TRBJ1-2,TRBD1,TRBV14,.,CASSPGQGWGYTF,TGTGCCAGCAGCCCCGGACAGGGGTGGGGCTACACCTTC
TRBJ2-7,TRBD1,TRBV28,.,CASRGSGTGRGEQYF,TGTGCCAGCAGGGGTTCCGGGACAGGGAGGGGCGAGCAGTACTTC